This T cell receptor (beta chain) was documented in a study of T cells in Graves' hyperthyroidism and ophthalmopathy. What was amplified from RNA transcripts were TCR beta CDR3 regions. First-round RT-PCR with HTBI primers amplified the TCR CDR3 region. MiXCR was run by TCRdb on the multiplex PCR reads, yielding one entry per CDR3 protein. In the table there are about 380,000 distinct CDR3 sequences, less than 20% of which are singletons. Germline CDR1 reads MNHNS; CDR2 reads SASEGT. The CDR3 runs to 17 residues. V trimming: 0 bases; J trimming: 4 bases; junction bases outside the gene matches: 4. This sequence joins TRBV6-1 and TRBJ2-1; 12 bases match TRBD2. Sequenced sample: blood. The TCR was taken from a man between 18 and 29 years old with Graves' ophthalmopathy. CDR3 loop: CASSEAPTSGSYNEQFF. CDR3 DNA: TGTGCCAGCAGTGAAGCTCCGACTAGCGGGAGTTACAATGAGCAGTTCTTC.